This paragraph covers one T cell receptor beta chain sequence. Its antigen remains unknown. This record comes from a study of neoadjuvant anti-PD-1 for oral cavity cancer. Study-level background: Most patients had three to four biweekly doses of 3 mg/kg nivolumab before resection. Overall study findings and caveats: Each response group had just a few patients in TCR analyses.

Between the trimmed V and J ends, which lost 1 base and 0 bases, there was a span of 9 bases. The CDR3 runs to 15 residues. Looked up from germline, CDR1 is SGHAT and CDR2 is FQNNGV. Six replicates per PBMC sample, mostly from about 460 ng of genomic DNA. Profiling relied on immunoSEQ multiplex PCR, and the TCRdb table lists in-frame clones only, not all of them. The sample carries 63,000 or so clones, 86% recorded once. Time point here: after neoadjuvant nivolumab, at surgical resection. The chain links TRBV11-2 to TRBJ1-1; D gene ambiguous. The receptor's source is a person between 40 and 79 years old with oral cavity squamous cell carcinoma. The sample in question was PBMCs, obtained after nivolumab (anti-PD-1) treatment. This chain's CDR3 is CASSLGQPMNTEAFF. DNA for the CDR3: TGTGCCAGCAGCTTAGGTCAGCCCATGAACACTGAAGCTTTCTTT.